A selection of T cell receptor beta chains follows, all from one sample in a study of T cells in Graves' hyperthyroidism and ophthalmopathy. MiXCR, applied by TCRdb to the multiplex PCR reads, yields one record per CDR3 protein. The sample holds under 650,000 distinct CDR3 sequences; about a sixth are singletons and the top ten take less than 4.5%. Specimen: blood. These TCRs come from a woman between 25 and 40 years old with Graves' hyperthyroidism. Each CDR3 is given with its conserved first and last residue. The order of the fields is J gene, V gene, D gene, clone size, CDR3 DNA, CDR3 protein. A D gene is named only where the DNA matches it firmly. Part of the rows lack a size; the others show once, few, many or a class for expanded clones.

TRBJ2-7 | TRBV7-9 | TRBD2 | many | TGTGCCAGCAGCTTAGAGGGACTAGCGGGAGGCGAGCAGTACTTC | CASSLEGLAGGEQYF
TRBJ2-1 | TRBV28 | TRBD2 | many | TGTGCCAGCAGTTCAAGGACTAGGGAGCAGTTCTTC | CASSSRTREQFF
TRBJ2-5 | TRBV3-1 | NA | NA | TGTGCCAGCAGCCAAGAGGGGGCCTTACAAGAGACCCAGTACTTC | CASSQEGALQETQYF
TRBJ2-5 | TRBV5-1 | NA | few | TGCGCCAGCAGCTTGGTCAGGGGAAAAGAGACCCAGTACTTC | CASSLVRGKETQYF
TRBJ2-3 | TRBV2 | TRBD2 | once | TGTGCCAGCCTAGCGGGAGGGCCGATCAACACGCAGTATTTT | CASLAGGPINTQYF
TRBJ1-6 | TRBV6-1 | NA | few | TGTGCCAGCAGTGAATCCGGGACCTACAATTCACCCCTCCACTTT | CASSESGTYNSPLHF
TRBJ1-1 | TRBV11-2 | NA | few | TGTGCCAGCAGCAGTCTGAGGGGGAGGAACACTGAAGCTTTCTTT | CASSSLRGRNTEAFF
TRBJ2-4 | TRBV7-3 | NA | many | TGTGCCAGCAGCGTGGACGGTCCTGGGAACATTCAGTACTTC | CASSVDGPGNIQYF
TRBJ1-1 | TRBV30 | NA | many | TGTGCCTGGAGCAAGGACCTTATCCAGAACACTGAAGCTTTCTTT | CAWSKDLIQNTEAFF
TRBJ2-3 | TRBV3-1 | NA | many | TGTGCCAGCAGCCAAGGCCCAGATACGCAGTATTTT | CASSQGPDTQYF
TRBJ2-3 | TRBV20-1 | TRBD1 | many | TGCAGTGCAGAGCAGGGGGCGTCAGATACGCAGTATTTT | CSAEQGASDTQYF
TRBJ2-2 | TRBV5-5 | NA | NA | TGTGCCAGCAGCCGGACAGGGAGGGAAGCCGGGGAGCTGTTTTTT | CASSRTGREAGELFF
TRBJ2-3 | TRBV7-3 | NA | few | TGTGCCAGCAGCTCTAGCGCAAAGACAGATACGCAGTATTTT | CASSSSAKTDTQYF
TRBJ1-1 | TRBV20-1 | TRBD1 | NA | TGCAGTGCTACCGCCCGTCCCGGGACAGGATCGAGCACTGAAGCTTTCTTT | CSATARPGTGSSTEAFF
TRBJ2-7 | TRBV28 | NA | many | TGTGCCAGCATGCCCGGGACACCACCCTACGAGCAGTACTTC | CASMPGTPPYEQYF
TRBJ1-3 | TRBV19 | NA | NA | TGTGCCAGTAGTTCTCCCGGGACGAGATATTTT | CASSSPGTRYF
TRBJ2-7 | TRBV6-5 | NA | NA | TGTGCCAGCAGTTACGCACGGGAGATCTCCTACGAGCAGTACTTC | CASSYAREISYEQYF
TRBJ2-7 | TRBV5-1 | NA | few | TGCGCCAGCAGCACAGGGACTGAAACCTACGAGCAGTACTTC | CASSTGTETYEQYF
TRBJ1-2 | TRBV5-1 | NA | NA | TGCGCCAGCAGCTTGGGGGCCGGCAACTCTGGCTACACCTTC | CASSLGAGNSGYTF
TRBJ2-5 | TRBV7-9 | NA | many | TGTGCCAGCAGCCTCACAGGGCGCCAAGAGACCCAGTACTTC | CASSLTGRQETQYF
TRBJ2-3 | TRBV9 | NA | NA | TGTGCCAGCAATCATACGCAGTATTTT | CASNHTQYF
TRBJ2-7 | TRBV4-1 | NA | many | TGCGCCAGCAGCCGAATACTAGGGTTGGACGAGCAGTACTTC | CASSRILGLDEQYF
TRBJ2-5 | TRBV19 | NA | few | TGTGCCAGTAGTATGATGCGGGGTCAGACCCAGTACTTC | CASSMMRGQTQYF
TRBJ1-3 | TRBV12-5 | TRBD1 | few | TGTGCTAGTGGTCAGGGACAGGGAATTAGTGGAAACACCATATATTTT | CASGQGQGISGNTIYF